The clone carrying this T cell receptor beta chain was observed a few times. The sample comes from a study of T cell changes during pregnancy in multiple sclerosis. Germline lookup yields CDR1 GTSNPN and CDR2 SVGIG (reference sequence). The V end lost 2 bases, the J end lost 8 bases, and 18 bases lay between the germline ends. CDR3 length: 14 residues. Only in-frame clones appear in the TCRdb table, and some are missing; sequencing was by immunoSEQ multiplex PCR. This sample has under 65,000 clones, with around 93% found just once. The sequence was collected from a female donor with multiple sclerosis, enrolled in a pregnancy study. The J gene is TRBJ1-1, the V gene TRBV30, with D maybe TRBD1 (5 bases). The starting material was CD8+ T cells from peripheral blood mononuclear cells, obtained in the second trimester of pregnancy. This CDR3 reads CAWSPYGEGLEAFF. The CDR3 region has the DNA TGTGCCTGGAGTCCTTATGGGGAGGGACTAGAAGCTTTCTTT.